Shown below are 32 T cell receptor beta chains from a single sample sequenced in a study of breast tumors, draining lymph nodes, adjacent tissues. TCRdb analysed the multiplex PCR reads with MiXCR anew, one entry per CDR3 protein. Of over 12,000 distinct CDR3 sequences detected, roughly 48% appear once; the ten largest clones hold about 28%. The sample comprised tumor-adjacent breast tissue. The source of these receptors is a female donor with breast cancer. Some clones in this sample may be carry-over from other donors' samples.

This clonotype was detected ten times or more. The V gene is TRBV9, the J gene TRBJ2-1; no clear D gene. CDR1 is SGDLS and CDR2 is YYNGEE in the germline V gene. V lost 2 bases and J lost 3, with 6 bases in between. This CDR3 is built from 13 residues. Here the CDR3 DNA reads TGTGCCAGCAGCGTGGACGGCTACAATGAGCAGTTCTTC. It codes for CASSVDGYNEQFF.

This clonotype has just one count. This sequence joins TRBV2 and TRBJ2-3; D perhaps matches TRBD2 (7 bases). Germline CDR1 and CDR2: SNHLY and FYNNEI. The V end lost 8 bases, the J end lost 5 bases, and 11 bases lay between the germline ends. This CDR3 spans 12 amino acids. Here the CDR3 DNA reads TGTGCCAGCGCAGGGGAGGGAGATACGCAGTATTTT. It specifies CASAGEGDTQYF.

This clonotype was picked up a small number of times. This chain uses TRBV24-1 with TRBJ2-2; D not certain. Per the germline V gene, CDR1 is KGHDR and CDR2 is SFDVKD. V lost 4 bases, J lost 6 bases, and 8 bases lay in between. The length of the CDR3 is 13 residues. The CDR3 nucleotides are TGTGCCACCAGTGACCTCATAGCCGGGGAGCTGTTTTTT. Encoded protein: CATSDLIAGELFF.

This clonotype is labeled as medium-sized (0.01 to 0.1%). The chain has TRBV4-3 and TRBJ2-7; TRBD2 might be the D (6 bases). The CDR3 runs 14 residues. CDR1 and CDR2 (germline): LGHNA, YSLEER. Trimming shortened V by 5 bases and J by 6 bases, and 17 bases separated the two germline ends. CDR3 in amino acids: CASSAASGYREQYF. In DNA, the CDR3 is TGCGCCAGCAGCGCCGCAAGCGGGTATCGCGAGCAGTACTTC.

The chain couples TRBV6-6 to TRBJ2-7; 9 bases are a match to TRBD1. Germline V gives CDR1 MNHNY, CDR2 SVGAGI (reference sequence). J lost 0 bases, V lost 7 bases, and 4 bases had no gene match. This CDR3 is built from 14 residues. The CDR3 spells CASTGQGTSYEQYF. The CDR3 DNA reads TGTGCCAGCACCGGACAGGGGACCTCCTACGAGCAGTACTTC.

The chain combines TRBV20-1 with TRBJ2-1, with D perhaps TRBD2 (5 bases). The germline V and J ends were trimmed by 3 bases and 0 bases, with 18 bases remaining between them. The CDR3 loop spans 17 amino acids. The germline V gene encodes CDR1 DFQATT and CDR2 SNEGSKA (reference sequence). CDR3 in amino acids: CSASTSGLTSSYNEQFF. Written as DNA, the CDR3 is TGCAGTGCTAGCACGAGCGGTCTTACTAGCTCCTACAATGAGCAGTTCTTC.

This clonotype came up once. The rearrangement links TRBV20-1 to TRBJ2-7; perhaps TRBD2 as D (6 bases). The CDR3 runs 13 residues. The germline gives CDR1 DFQATT, CDR2 SNEGSKA (reference sequence). Deletions cut 2 bases from V and 0 bases from J, with 8 bases between. This chain's CDR3 is CSARRGSSYEQYF. The CDR3 nucleotides are TGCAGTGCTAGACGGGGGAGCTCCTACGAGCAGTACTTC.

The chain links TRBV24-1 to TRBJ1-2; D is unclear. This CDR3 has 14 residues. Germline CDR1 is KGHDR and CDR2 is SFDVKD. The V end was cut by 5 bases, the J end by 4 bases, with 13 bases between. CDR3: CATSGPTDPYGYTF. The CDR3 DNA reads as TGTGCCACCAGTGGACCTACCGACCCCTATGGCTACACCTTC.

By share of the sample, this clonotype is medium-sized. A clone one base away is much larger, so this may be a read error. A read error is likely, as this CDR3 ends without the conserved phenylalanine or tryptophan. The rearrangement joins TRBV7-3 to TRBJ2-1, with D possibly TRBD1 on 5 matching bases. The length of the CDR3 is 14 residues. Per the germline V gene, CDR1 is SGHTA and CDR2 is FQGTGA. The germline V and J ends were trimmed by 3 bases and 7 bases, with 13 bases remaining between them. The CDR3 nucleotides are TGTGCCAGCAGCTTTCTCCAGGGAAAAAATGAGCAGTTCCTC. Amino acid sequence: CASSFLQGKNEQFL.

This clonotype was recorded many times. The chain has TRBV6-2 or TRBV6-3 and TRBJ1-2, with a weak D call TRBD1 (5 bases). The CDR3 extends over 14 amino acids. V was trimmed by 4 bases and J by 2 bases, leaving 11 bases between them. CDR1 and CDR2 from the germline V gene are MNHEY and SVGEGT. CDR3 DNA: TGTGCCAGCAGTTCAATGGGGCTGAACTATGGCTACACCTTC. Translation: CASSSMGLNYGYTF.

Ten or more counts support this clonotype. This rearrangement joins TRBV20-1 to TRBJ2-5; maybe TRBD1 (5 bases). Germline CDR1 and CDR2: DFQATT and SNEGSKA (reference sequence). The CDR3 length is 15 residues. V was trimmed by 1 base and J by 0 bases, leaving 12 bases between them. The CDR3, as DNA: TGCAGTGCTAGAGGACAGCGAAGAGACCAAGAGACCCAGTACTTC. Translation gives CSARGQRRDQETQYF.

The CDR3 DNA sequence: TGTGCCAGCAGCGGGGGACAGGGGGCGCGGGAGCTGTTTTTT. Protein product: CASSGGQGARELFF. The chain uses TRBV5-5 and TRBJ2-2; 12 bases are a match to TRBD1. CDR1 and CDR2 (germline): SGHKS, YYEKEE (reference sequence). This CDR3 spans 14 amino acids. The ends lost 4 bases at V and 9 bases at J; junction bases unmatched: 4.

The chain is built from TRBV18 and TRBJ1-1; D is undetermined. CDR1 is KGHSH and CDR2 is LQKENI in the germline V gene. CDR3 length: 13 amino acids. The germline V and J ends were trimmed by 2 bases and 0 bases, with 4 bases remaining between them. DNA for the CDR3: TGTGCCAGCTCACCATCGTTGAACACTGAAGCTTTCTTT. This codes for CASSPSLNTEAFF. Filled out from reference TRBV18 and TRBJ1-1, the complete variable domain reads NAGVMQNPRHLVRRRGQEARLRCSPMKGHSHVYWYRQLPEEGLKFMVYLQKENIIDESGMPKERFSAEFPKEGPSILRIQQVVRGDSAAYFCASSPSLNTEAFFGQGTRLTVV.

About this clonotype itself: At one boundary the junction diverges from the germline segment, which might be a read error. The genes are TRBV9 and TRBJ2-3; no clear D. Germline lookup yields CDR1 SGDLS and CDR2 YYNGEE. The CDR3 is 15 residues long. The CDR3 loop reads CASSVGTTGTDTPYF. The CDR3 nucleotides are TGTGCCAGCAGCGTAGGTACTACCGGCACAGATACGCCGTATTTT.

This clonotype was seen repeatedly, ten times or more. The chain recombines TRBV7-2 with TRBJ2-7; 12 positions match TRBD2. Germline V gene lookup returns CDR1 SGHTA and CDR2 FQGNSA. The V and J ends lost 5 bases and 7 bases, in that order; junction bases with no gene match: 9. This CDR3 is built from 15 residues. The CDR3 nucleotides read TGTGCCAGCAGCGCGGGCCTAGCGGGAGGGCTTGAGCAGTACTTC. It is translated as CASSAGLAGGLEQYF.

The gene calls are TRBV13 and TRBJ1-1; TRBD1 is a possible D gene (6 bases). From germline, CDR1 is PRHDT and CDR2 FYEKMQ (reference sequence). The CDR3 totals 15 residues. The germline V and J ends were trimmed by 0 bases and 6 bases, with 14 bases remaining between them. CDR3 DNA: TGTGCCAGCAGCTTAGGCGGCGAGGGGGTCCCTGAAGCTTTCTTT. Protein sequence: CASSLGGEGVPEAFF.

This clonotype occurred many times. The gene calls are TRBV6-5 and TRBJ2-1; TRBD2 agrees at 11 bases. Germline V gene data show CDR1 as MNHEY and CDR2 as SVGAGI. The ends lost 5 bases at V and 3 bases at J; junction bases unmatched: 3. The CDR3 contains 15 residues. The CDR3 spells CASSHLAGGYNEQFF. Here the CDR3 DNA reads TGTGCCAGCAGTCACCTAGCGGGGGGCTACAATGAGCAGTTCTTC.

This clonotype is labeled medium-sized. The CDR3 nucleotides read TGTGCCAGCAGCCAAGAAAGGAACGGGAGAATTTACGAGCAGTACTTC. This sequence encodes CASSQERNGRIYEQYF. The chain combines TRBV3-1 with TRBJ2-7, with D possibly matching TRBD2 (6 bases). Germline CDR1 reads LGHDT; CDR2 reads YNNKEL (reference sequence). The V and J ends lost 0 bases and 4 bases respectively, with 16 bases between them. The CDR3 totals 16 residues.

The chain is built from TRBV5-1 and TRBJ2-7; 12 positions agree with TRBD2. CDR1 and CDR2 from the germline V gene are SGHRS and YFSETQ. The CDR3 totals 15 residues. Trimming at V came to 1 base and at J to 3 bases, leaving 2 bases not matched to a gene. In nucleotides, the CDR3 is TGCGCCAGCAGCTTGACTAGCGGGAGGCTCTACGAGCAGTACTTC. Its translation: CASSLTSGRLYEQYF.

This clonotype qualifies as medium-sized. V usage is TRBV6-6 and J usage is TRBJ1-2, with D possibly TRBD1 on 5 matching bases. V lost 0 bases and J lost 7, with 21 bases in between. Looked up from germline, CDR1 is MNHNY and CDR2 is SVGAGI (reference sequence). The length of the CDR3 is 17 residues. The CDR3 DNA reads TGTGCCAGCAGTTACTCTAACAGACAGTCGGACCTCTCTGGCTACACCTTC. Amino acid sequence: CASSYSNRQSDLSGYTF.

This clonotype occurred a few times. In DNA form, the CDR3 reads TGTGCCAGCAGCCAGTCGGAGGGGGTCGTGTACTTC. This codes for CASSQSEGVVYF. The chain has TRBV3-1 and TRBJ2-7; D possibly uses TRBD1 or TRBD2 (6 bases each). The CDR3 has 12 amino acids. Germline V gene data show CDR1 as LGHDT and CDR2 as YNNKEL (reference sequence). V was shortened by 3 bases and J by 12 bases, with 15 bases between the two germline ends.

The rearrangement links TRBV24-1 to TRBJ2-7; D is possibly TRBD1 or TRBD2 (5 bases each). The CDR3 extends over 14 amino acids. Per the germline V gene, CDR1 is KGHDR and CDR2 is SFDVKD. Between the trimmed V and J ends, which lost 4 bases and 8 bases, there was a span of 17 bases. CDR3 residues: CATSDRGPPVKQYF. CDR3 bases: TGTGCCACCAGTGACCGGGGACCCCCGGTTAAGCAGTACTTC.

CDR3 sequence: CSATTGGSEQFF. In DNA form, the CDR3 reads TGCAGTGCTACGACAGGGGGCAGTGAGCAGTTCTTC. This sequence joins TRBV20-1 and TRBJ2-1, with 10 bases identical to TRBD1. The trim removed 4 bases at V and 9 bases at J, leaving 3 bases unmatched. CDR1 and CDR2 from the germline V gene are DFQATT and SNEGSKA (reference sequence). The CDR3 has 12 amino acids.

This chain links TRBV4-1 with TRBJ2-1; 13 nucleotides agree with TRBD2. V dropped 4 bases and J dropped 9; count of bases not matched to a gene: 9. Per the germline V gene, CDR1 is MGHRA and CDR2 is YSYEKL. The CDR3 runs 16 residues. This CDR3 reads CASSRLGLAGESEQFF. The CDR3 bases are TGCGCCAGCAGCCGTTTAGGACTAGCGGGGGAGAGTGAGCAGTTCTTC.

V and J are TRBV7-3 and TRBJ2-2, with a weak D call TRBD2 (6 bases). Germline CDR1 SGHTA, CDR2 FQGTGA. The CDR3 runs 15 residues. With 2 bases removed from V and 1 base from J, the gap between germline ends came to 8 bases. The CDR3 spells CASSLLGGNTGELFF. In DNA, the CDR3 is TGTGCCAGCAGCTTACTCGGGGGGAACACCGGGGAGCTGTTTTTT.

In this sample, this clonotype turned up many times. This chain links TRBV12-3 or TRBV12-4 with TRBJ2-7, with no clear D. The V end was cut by 4 bases, the J end by 5 bases, with 15 bases between. This CDR3 has 14 amino acids. CDR3 loop: CASSWGSGVHEQYF. The CDR3 coding sequence is TGTGCCAGCAGTTGGGGAAGTGGGGTCCACGAGCAGTACTTC.

The chain couples TRBV2 to TRBJ1-6; 9 bases map to TRBD1. CDR1 is SNHLY and CDR2 is FYNNEI in the germline V gene. The CDR3 is 15 amino acids. Unmatched junction bases numbered 9, after V lost 5 bases and J lost 10 bases. The CDR3 DNA reads TGTGCCAGCAGTACCTGGACAGGGGCAAGCTCACCCCTCCACTTT. This sequence encodes CASSTWTGASSPLHF.

The V call is TRBV2, the J call TRBJ1-3; D is perhaps TRBD1 (5 bases). V dropped 5 bases and J dropped 0 bases, with 11 bases sitting between them. The germline CDR1 and CDR2 sequences are SNHLY and FYNNEI. CDR3 length equals 15 residues. The CDR3 spells CASSLDSYSGNTIYF. The CDR3 nucleotides are TGTGCCAGCAGTTTAGACAGTTACTCTGGAAACACCATATATTTT.

At least ten counts were recorded for this clonotype. The chain couples TRBV9 to TRBJ1-1; D might be TRBD1 (5 bases). CDR3 length: 13 amino acids. V gave up 2 bases and J gave up 3 bases, with 8 bases separating them. Per germline, CDR1 SGDLS and CDR2 YYNGEE. The CDR3 region has the DNA TGTGCCAGCAGCGTGGGGGTCGACACTGAAGCTTTCTTT. Amino acids: CASSVGVDTEAFF.

This clonotype was seen ten or more times. The V call is TRBV20-1, the J call TRBJ2-7, with 14 bases identical to TRBD2. The J call could be wrong; TRBJ2-3 is a better fit for the DNA end. The germline gives CDR1 DFQATT, CDR2 SNEGSKA (reference sequence). There are 14 residues in the CDR3. The CDR3 DNA is TGCAGTGCTATGTGGACTAGCGGGAGGAATGAGCAGTATTTT. Its protein product is CSAMWTSGRNEQYF.

The chain carries TRBV5-1 and TRBJ1-3; no reliable D call. CDR1 and CDR2 (germline): SGHRS, YFSETQ. This CDR3 comprises 12 residues. With 4 bases removed from V and 7 bases from J, the gap between germline ends came to 9 bases. CDR3 in amino acids: CASSPVVNTIYF. Written as DNA, the CDR3 is TGCGCCAGCAGCCCTGTGGTTAACACCATATATTTT.

This clonotype was counted many times. Being one base from a much bigger clone, this may be a read error. V gene TRBV7-9 combines with J gene TRBJ2-3, with D perhaps TRBD2 (5 bases). The CDR3 covers 17 residues. CDR1 SEHNR and CDR2 FQNEAQ come from the germline V gene (reference sequence). The ends were cut back, 1 base at V and 4 bases at J, with 18 bases in the middle. The CDR3 sequence: CASSLVGSTGGADTQYF. CDR3 in DNA: TGTGCCAGCAGCTTAGTTGGCAGCACTGGAGGCGCAGATACGCAGTATTTT. The whole variable domain, filled in from reference TRBV7-9 and TRBJ2-3, reads DTGVSQNPRHKITKRGQNVTFRCDPISEHNRLYWYRQTLGQGPEFLTYFQNEAQLEKSRLLSDRFSAERPKGSFSTLEIQRTEQGDSAMYLCASSLVGSTGGADTQYFGPGTRLTVL.